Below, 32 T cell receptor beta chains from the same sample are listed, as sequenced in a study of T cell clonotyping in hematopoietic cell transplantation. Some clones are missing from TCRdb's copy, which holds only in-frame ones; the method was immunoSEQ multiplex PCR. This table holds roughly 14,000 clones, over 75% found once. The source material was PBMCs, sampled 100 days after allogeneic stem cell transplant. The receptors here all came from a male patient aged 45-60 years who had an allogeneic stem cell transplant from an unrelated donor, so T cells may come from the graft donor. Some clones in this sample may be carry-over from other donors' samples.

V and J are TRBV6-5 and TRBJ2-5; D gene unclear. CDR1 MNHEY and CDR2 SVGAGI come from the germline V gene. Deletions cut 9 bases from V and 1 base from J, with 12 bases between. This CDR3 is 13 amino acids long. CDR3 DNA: TGTGCCAGTGGGCCGGAGACCCAAGAGACCCAGTACTTC. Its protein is CASGPETQETQYF.

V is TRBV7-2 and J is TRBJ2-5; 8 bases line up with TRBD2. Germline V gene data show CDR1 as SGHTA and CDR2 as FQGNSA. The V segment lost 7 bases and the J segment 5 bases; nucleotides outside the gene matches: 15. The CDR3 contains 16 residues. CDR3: CASNSGAGGRWETQYF. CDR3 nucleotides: TGTGCCAGCAACTCGGGGGCGGGGGGCCGGTGGGAGACCCAGTACTTC. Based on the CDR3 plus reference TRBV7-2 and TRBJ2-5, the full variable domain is GAGVSQSPSNKVTEKGKDVELRCDPISGHTALYWYRQSLGQGLEFLIYFQGNSAPDKSGLPSDRFSAERTGGSVSTLTIQRTQQEDSAVYLCASNSGAGGRWETQYFGPGTRLLVL.

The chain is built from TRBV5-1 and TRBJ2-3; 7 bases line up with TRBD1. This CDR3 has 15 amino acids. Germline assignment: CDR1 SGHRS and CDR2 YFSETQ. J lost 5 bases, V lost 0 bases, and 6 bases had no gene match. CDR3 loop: CASSLAQGVEDTQYF. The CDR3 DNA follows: TGCGCCAGCAGCTTGGCGCAGGGGGTGGAAGATACGCAGTATTTT.

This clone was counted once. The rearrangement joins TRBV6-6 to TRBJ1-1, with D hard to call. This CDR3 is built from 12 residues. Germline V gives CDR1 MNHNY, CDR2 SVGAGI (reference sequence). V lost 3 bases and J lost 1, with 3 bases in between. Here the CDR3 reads CASSYQNTEAFF. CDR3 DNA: TGTGCCAGCAGTTATCAGAACACTGAAGCTTTCTTT.

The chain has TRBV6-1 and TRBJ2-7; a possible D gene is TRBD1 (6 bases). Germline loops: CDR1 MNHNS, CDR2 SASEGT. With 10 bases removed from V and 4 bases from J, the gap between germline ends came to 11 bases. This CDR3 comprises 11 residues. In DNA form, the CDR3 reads TGTGCCACCGCCAGGGGTTACGAGCAGTACTTC. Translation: CATARGYEQYF.

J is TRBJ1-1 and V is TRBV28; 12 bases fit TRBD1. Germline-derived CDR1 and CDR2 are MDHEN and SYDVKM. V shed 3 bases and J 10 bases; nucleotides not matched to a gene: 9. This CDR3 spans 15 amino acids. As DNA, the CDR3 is TGTGCCAGCAGTTTTTCCGGGACAGGGGGCGCGGGAGCTTTCTTT. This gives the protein CASSFSGTGGAGAFF.

Written as DNA, the CDR3 is TGCAGCGTCACTGGACAGACCGACTACGAGCAGTACTTC. This sequence encodes CSVTGQTDYEQYF. The gene calls are TRBV29-1 and TRBJ2-7; perhaps TRBD1 as D (6 bases). The germline V gene has CDR1 SQVTM and CDR2 ANQGSEA. The CDR3 extends over 13 amino acids. Trimming removed 6 bases from V and 3 bases from J, with 15 bases in between.

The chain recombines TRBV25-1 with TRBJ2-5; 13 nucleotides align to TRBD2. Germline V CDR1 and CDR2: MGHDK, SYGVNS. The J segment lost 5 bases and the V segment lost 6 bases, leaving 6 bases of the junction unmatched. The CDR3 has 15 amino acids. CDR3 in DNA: TGTGCCAGCAGCAGAGGACTAGCGGGAGTTGAGACCCAGTACTTC. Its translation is CASSRGLAGVETQYF.

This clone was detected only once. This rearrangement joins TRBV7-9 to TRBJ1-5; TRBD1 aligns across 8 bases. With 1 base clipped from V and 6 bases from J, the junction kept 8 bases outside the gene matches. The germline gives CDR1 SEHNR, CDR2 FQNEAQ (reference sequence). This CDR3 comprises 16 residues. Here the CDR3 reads CASSLGDRGRGQPQHF. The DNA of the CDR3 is TGTGCCAGCAGCTTAGGAGACAGGGGTCGGGGTCAGCCCCAGCATTTT.

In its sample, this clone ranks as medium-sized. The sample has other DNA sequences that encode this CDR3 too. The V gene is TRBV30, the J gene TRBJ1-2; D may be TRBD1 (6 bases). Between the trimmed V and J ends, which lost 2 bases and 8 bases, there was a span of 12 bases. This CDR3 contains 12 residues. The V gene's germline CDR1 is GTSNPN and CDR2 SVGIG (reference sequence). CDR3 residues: CAWSRQAGGYTF. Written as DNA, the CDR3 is TGTGCCTGGAGTCGACAGGCTGGGGGCTACACCTTC.

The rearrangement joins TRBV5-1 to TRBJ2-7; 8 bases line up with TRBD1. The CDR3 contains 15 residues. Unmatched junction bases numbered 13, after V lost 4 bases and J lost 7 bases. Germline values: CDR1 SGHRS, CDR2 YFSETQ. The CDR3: CASSLAGTGFVEQYF. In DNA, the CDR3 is TGCGCCAGCAGCCTTGCTGGGACAGGCTTTGTAGAGCAGTACTTC. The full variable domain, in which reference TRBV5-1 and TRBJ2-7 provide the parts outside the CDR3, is KAGVTQTPRYLIKTRGQQVTLSCSPISGHRSVSWYQQTPGQGLQFLFEYFSETQRNKGNFPGRFSGRQFSNSRSEMNVSTLELGDSALYLCASSLAGTGFVEQYFGPGTRLTVT.

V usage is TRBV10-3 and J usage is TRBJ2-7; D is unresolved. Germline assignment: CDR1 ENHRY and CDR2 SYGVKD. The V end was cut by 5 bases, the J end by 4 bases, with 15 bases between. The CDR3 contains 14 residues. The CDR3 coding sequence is TGTGCCATCAGTACTACGGCGGAACTTTACGAGCAGTACTTC. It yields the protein CAISTTAELYEQYF.

In DNA, the CDR3 is TGTGCCAGCGAAAAGGACAGGGCCGTTGGCGAGCAGTACTTC. This codes for CASEKDRAVGEQYF. V usage is TRBV2 and J usage is TRBJ2-7; 8 bases agree with TRBD1. Germline CDR1 is SNHLY and CDR2 is FYNNEI. The ends lost 8 bases at V and 6 bases at J; junction bases unmatched: 12. This CDR3 region has 14 residues.

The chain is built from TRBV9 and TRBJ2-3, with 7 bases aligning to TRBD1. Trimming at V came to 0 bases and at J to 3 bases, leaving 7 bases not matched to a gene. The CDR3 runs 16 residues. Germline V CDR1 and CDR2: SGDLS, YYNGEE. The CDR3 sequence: CASSVAEGADTDTQYF. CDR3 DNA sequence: TGTGCCAGCAGCGTAGCAGAGGGGGCCGATACAGATACGCAGTATTTT. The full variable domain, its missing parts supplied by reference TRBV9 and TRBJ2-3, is DSGVTQTPKHLITATGQRVTLRCSPRSGDLSVYWYQQSLDQGLQFLIQYYNGEERAKGNILERFSAQQFPDLHSELNLSSLELGDSALYFCASSVAEGADTDTQYFGPGTRLTVL.

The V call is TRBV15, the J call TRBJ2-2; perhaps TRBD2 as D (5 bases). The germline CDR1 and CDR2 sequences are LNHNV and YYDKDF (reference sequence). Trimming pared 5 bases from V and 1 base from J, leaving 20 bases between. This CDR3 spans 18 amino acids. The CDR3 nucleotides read TGTGCCACCAGCGGAGTTCGACTTAGAGGGAGGAACACCGGGGAGCTGTTTTTT. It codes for CATSGVRLRGRNTGELFF.

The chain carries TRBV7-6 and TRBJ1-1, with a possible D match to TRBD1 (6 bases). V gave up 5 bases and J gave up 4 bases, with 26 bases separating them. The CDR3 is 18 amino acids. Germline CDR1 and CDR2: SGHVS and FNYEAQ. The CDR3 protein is CASSISRIRGARGTEAFF. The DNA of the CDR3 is TGTGCCAGCAGCATTAGCAGAATTCGGGGGGCAAGGGGCACTGAAGCTTTCTTT.

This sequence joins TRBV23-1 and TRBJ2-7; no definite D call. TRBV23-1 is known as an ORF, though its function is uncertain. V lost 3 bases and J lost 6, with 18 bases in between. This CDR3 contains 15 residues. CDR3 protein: CASSQPRTDGGEQYF. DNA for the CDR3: TGCGCCAGCAGTCAGCCTCGGACCGATGGTGGCGAGCAGTACTTC.

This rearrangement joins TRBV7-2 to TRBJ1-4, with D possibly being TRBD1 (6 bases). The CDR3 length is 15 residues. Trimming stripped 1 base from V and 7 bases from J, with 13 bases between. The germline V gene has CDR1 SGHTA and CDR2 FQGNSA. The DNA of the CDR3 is TGTGCCAGCAGCTTAGTTCAGGGGCTCTTTGAAAAACTGTTTTTT. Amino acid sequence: CASSLVQGLFEKLFF.

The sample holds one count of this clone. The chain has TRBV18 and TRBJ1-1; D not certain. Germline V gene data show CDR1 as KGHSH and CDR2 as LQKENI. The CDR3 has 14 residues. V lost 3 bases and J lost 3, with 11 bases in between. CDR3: CASSPSMGDTEAFF. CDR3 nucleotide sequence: TGTGCCAGCTCACCTTCTATGGGCGACACTGAAGCTTTCTTT.

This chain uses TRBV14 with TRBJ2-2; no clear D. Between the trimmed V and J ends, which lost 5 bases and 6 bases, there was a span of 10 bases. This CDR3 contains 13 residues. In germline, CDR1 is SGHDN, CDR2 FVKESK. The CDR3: CASSFRRSGELFF. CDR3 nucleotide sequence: TGTGCCAGCAGCTTCCGAAGGTCCGGGGAGCTGTTTTTT.

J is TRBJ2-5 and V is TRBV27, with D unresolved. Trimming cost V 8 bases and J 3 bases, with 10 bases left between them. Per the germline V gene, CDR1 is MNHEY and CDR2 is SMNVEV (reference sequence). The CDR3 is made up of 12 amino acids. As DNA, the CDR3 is TGTGCCAGCGGTCTCCTAAAAGAGACCCAGTACTTC. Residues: CASGLLKETQYF.

The DNA of the CDR3 is TGTGCCAGCACCTCGGGCACGGGGGGCAAAGACGAAAAACTGTTTTTT. Protein product: CASTSGTGGKDEKLFF. This rearrangement joins TRBV5-6 to TRBJ1-4, with a tentative D call TRBD1 (6 bases). Looked up from germline, CDR1 is SGHDT and CDR2 is YYEEEE. V lost 6 bases, J lost 8 bases, and 23 bases lay in between. The CDR3 has 16 amino acids.

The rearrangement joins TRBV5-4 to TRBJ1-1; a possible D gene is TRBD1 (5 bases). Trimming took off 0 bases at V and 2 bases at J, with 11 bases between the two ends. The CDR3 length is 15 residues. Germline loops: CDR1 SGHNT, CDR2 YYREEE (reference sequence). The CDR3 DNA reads TGTGCCAGCAGCTTGGGCGGGACGAGAAACACTGAAGCTTTCTTT. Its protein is CASSLGGTRNTEAFF.

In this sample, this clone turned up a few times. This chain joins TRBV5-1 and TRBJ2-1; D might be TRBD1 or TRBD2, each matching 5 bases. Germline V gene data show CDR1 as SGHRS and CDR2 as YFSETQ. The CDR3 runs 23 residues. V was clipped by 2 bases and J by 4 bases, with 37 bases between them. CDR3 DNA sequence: TGCGCCAGCAGCTTTGGTTGGGGCGAGGGCCTTGAATACCGCCGGTCCGAATACAATGAGCAGTTCTTC. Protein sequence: CASSFGWGEGLEYRRSEYNEQFF.

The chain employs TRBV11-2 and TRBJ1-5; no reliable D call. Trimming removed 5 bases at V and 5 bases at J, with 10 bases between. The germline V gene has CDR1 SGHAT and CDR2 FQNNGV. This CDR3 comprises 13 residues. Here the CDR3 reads CASSPGPHQPQHF. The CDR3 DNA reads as TGTGCCAGCAGCCCCGGGCCGCATCAGCCCCAGCATTTT. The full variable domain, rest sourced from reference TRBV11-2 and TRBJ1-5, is EAGVAQSPRYKIIEKRQSVAFWCNPISGHATLYWYQQILGQGPKLLIQFQNNGVVDDSQLPKDRFSAERLKGVDSTLKIQPAKLEDSAVYLCASSPGPHQPQHFGDGTRLSIL.

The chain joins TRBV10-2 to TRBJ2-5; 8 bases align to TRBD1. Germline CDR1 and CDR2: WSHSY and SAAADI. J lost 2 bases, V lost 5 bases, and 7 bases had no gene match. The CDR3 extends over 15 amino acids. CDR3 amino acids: CASSRPGGDQETQYF. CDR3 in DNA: TGCGCCAGCAGTCGCCCAGGGGGCGATCAAGAGACCCAGTACTTC.

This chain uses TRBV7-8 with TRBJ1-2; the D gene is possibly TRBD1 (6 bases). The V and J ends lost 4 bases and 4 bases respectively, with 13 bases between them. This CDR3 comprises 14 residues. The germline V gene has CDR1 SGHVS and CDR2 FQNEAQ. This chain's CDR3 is CASSSIGGLYGYTF. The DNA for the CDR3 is TGTGCCAGCAGCTCCATAGGGGGACTCTATGGCTACACCTTC.

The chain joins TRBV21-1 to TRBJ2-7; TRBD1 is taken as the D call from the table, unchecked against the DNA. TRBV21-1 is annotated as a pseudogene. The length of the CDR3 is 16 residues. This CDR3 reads CASSNLDRGRSYEQYF. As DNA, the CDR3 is TGTGCCAGCAGCAATCTGGACAGGGGGCGATCCTACGAGCAGTACTTC.

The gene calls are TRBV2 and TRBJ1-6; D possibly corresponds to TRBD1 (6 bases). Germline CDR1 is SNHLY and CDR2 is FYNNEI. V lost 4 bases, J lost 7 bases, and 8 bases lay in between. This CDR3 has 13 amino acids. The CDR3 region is CASSVTGNSPLHF. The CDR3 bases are TGTGCCAGCAGTGTAACAGGGAATTCACCCCTCCACTTT.

The chain's CDR3 is CASSTPWTARHYTTQYF. CDR3 in DNA: TGTGCCAGCAGCACTCCCTGGACAGCGAGACATTATACAACGCAGTATTTT. The chain uses TRBV28 and TRBJ2-3; the D gene is possibly TRBD1 (6 bases). From germline, CDR1 is MDHEN and CDR2 SYDVKM. This CDR3 is built from 17 residues. Trimming left V 6 bases short and J 9 bases short, with 28 bases between.

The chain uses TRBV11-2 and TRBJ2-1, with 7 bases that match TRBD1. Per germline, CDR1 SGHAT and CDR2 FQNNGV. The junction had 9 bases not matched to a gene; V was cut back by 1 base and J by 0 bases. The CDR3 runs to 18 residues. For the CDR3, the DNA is TGTGCCAGCAGCTTAGGGACAGGTAAAACAGCCTCCTACAATGAGCAGTTCTTC. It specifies CASSLGTGKTASYNEQFF.

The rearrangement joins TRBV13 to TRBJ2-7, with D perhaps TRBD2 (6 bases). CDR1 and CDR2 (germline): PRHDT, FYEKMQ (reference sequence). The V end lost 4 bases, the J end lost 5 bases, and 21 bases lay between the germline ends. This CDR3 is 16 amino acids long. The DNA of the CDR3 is TGTGCCAGCAGCTCTCGGAGGGGAGGCCGGGGCCACGAGCAGTACTTC. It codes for CASSSRRGGRGHEQYF.